This passage covers 25 T cell receptor beta chains from one sample sequenced in a study of identical twins. TCRdb re-called the 5' RACE reads through MiXCR, storing one row per CDR3 protein. The table lists about 300,000 distinct CDR3 sequences, roughly 12% of them singletons, with approximately 7.9% in the top ten. These sequences were also reported in another study, on yellow fever vaccine responses in identical twins.

The sample taken for sequencing was CD8+ T cells sorted from blood. The receptors derive from a woman between 18 and 29 years old in good health.

There are a few counts of this clonotype. CDR3 DNA sequence: TGTGCCAGCAGTTTGCCTAATTCACCCCTCCACTTT. Protein product: CASSLPNSPLHF. V gene TRBV28 combines with J gene TRBJ1-6; D is undetermined. Trimming stripped 3 bases from V and 6 bases from J, with 3 bases between. The CDR3 spans 12 residues. Germline assignment: CDR1 MDHEN and CDR2 SYDVKM.

This clonotype turned up a few times. The chain employs TRBV11-1 and TRBJ2-3; TRBD2 matches at 12 bases. The V gene's germline CDR1 is SGHAT and CDR2 FQDESV (reference sequence). V shed 1 base, J shed 5 bases, and the junction held 10 bases outside the gene matches. The CDR3 length is 18 residues. The CDR3 reads CASSLGPSGRAWGDTQYF. CDR3 in DNA: TGTGCCAGCAGCTTAGGTCCTAGCGGGAGGGCCTGGGGAGATACGCAGTATTTT.

CDR3 coding DNA: TGTGCCAGCAGCTTAGGGAGAACAGGGGTAGGGGCCAACGTCCTGACTTTC. Translation gives CASSLGRTGVGANVLTF. This chain uses TRBV7-8 with TRBJ2-6, with 7 positions matching TRBD1. The V segment lost 1 base and the J segment 4 bases; nucleotides outside the gene matches: 7. Germline V gives CDR1 SGHVS, CDR2 FQNEAQ. The length of the CDR3 is 17 residues.

The V gene is TRBV11-2, the J gene TRBJ1-1; D remains unclear. CDR3 size: 13 residues. Germline assignment: CDR1 SGHAT and CDR2 FQNNGV. V was shortened by 1 base and J by 2 bases, with 5 bases between the two germline ends. The CDR3 loop reads CASSLGYNTEAFF. The CDR3 nucleotides are TGTGCCAGCAGCTTAGGCTATAACACTGAAGCTTTCTTT. Variable domain in full (rest from reference TRBV11-2 and TRBJ1-1): EAGVAQSPRYKIIEKRQSVAFWCNPISGHATLYWYQQILGQGPKLLIQFQNNGVVDDSQLPKDRFSAERLKGVDSTLKIQPAKLEDSAVYLCASSLGYNTEAFFGQGTRLTVV.

The chain uses TRBV6-2 or TRBV6-3 and TRBJ2-7; 8 bases agree with TRBD2. This CDR3 spans 17 amino acids. Losses at the gene ends were 0 bases for V and 0 bases for J; bases not matched to a gene: 7. Germline-derived CDR1 and CDR2 are MNHEY and SVGEGT. The CDR3 DNA reads TGTGCCAGCAGTTACTCCCCCAGCGGGAGCAGCTCCTACGAGCAGTACTTC. This translates into CASSYSPSGSSSYEQYF.

The chain has TRBV7-8 and TRBJ2-3; 10 nucleotides agree with TRBD1. The trim removed 5 bases at V and 4 bases at J, leaving 18 bases unmatched. This CDR3 is 19 amino acids long. The V gene's germline CDR1 is SGHVS and CDR2 FQNEAQ. Here the CDR3 DNA reads TGTGCCAGCAGCCTACGCGCCCCGGGACAGGGGACGGTCGCAGATACGCAGTATTTT. This sequence encodes CASSLRAPGQGTVADTQYF.

J is TRBJ2-7 and V is TRBV6-2 or TRBV6-3; D gene ambiguous. CDR3 size: 14 residues. Germline V gene data show CDR1 as MNHEY and CDR2 as SVGEGT. Trimming took 2 bases from V and 0 from J, leaving 8 bases between them. CDR3 sequence reads: CASSYGMPSYEQYF. The CDR3 DNA reads TGTGCCAGCAGTTACGGCATGCCCTCCTACGAGCAGTACTTC.

CDR3 nucleotide sequence: TGTGCCAGCGGCGGGGGAGCCGCGTACAATGAGCAGTTCTTC. Protein sequence: CASGGGAAYNEQFF. This chain uses TRBV9 with TRBJ2-1; TRBD2 agrees at 7 bases. There are 14 residues in the CDR3. Per the germline V gene, CDR1 is SGDLS and CDR2 is YYNGEE. The trim removed 7 bases at V and 4 bases at J, leaving 8 bases unmatched.

Note on this clonotype: One end of the junction fails to match germline, which may point to a read error. This chain joins TRBV27 and TRBJ2-7; the D gene could be TRBD1 or TRBD2 (5 bases each). The CDR3 runs to 15 residues. Germline CDR1 and CDR2: MNHEY and SMNVEV (reference sequence). For the CDR3, the DNA is TGTGCCAGCAGTTTATCCGGGACGGGCGGCCCCCCACCGTCCTTC. This gives the protein CASSLSGTGGPPPSF.

This clonotype was recorded a few times. This chain links TRBV7-9 with TRBJ2-5; 9 nucleotides agree with TRBD1. Germline-derived CDR1 and CDR2 are SEHNR and FQNEAQ (reference sequence). V was clipped by 5 bases and J by 5 bases; unmatched bases: 9. The CDR3 extends over 15 amino acids. The CDR3 DNA reads TGTGCCAGCAGCCCTCTGGGACAGGGCACCGAGACCCAGTACTTC. It yields the protein CASSPLGQGTETQYF.

The chain is built from TRBV6-7 and TRBJ2-4; 7 bases are a match to TRBD2. TRBV6-7 belongs to the ORF category, with a function that is uncertain. The CDR3 loop spans 20 amino acids. V lost 0 bases, J lost 0 bases, and 14 bases stayed unmatched. CDR3 residues: CASSYSVSAGDLLAKNIQYF. Written as DNA, the CDR3 is TGTGCCAGCAGTTACTCGGTTAGCGCGGGAGACTTGTTAGCCAAAAACATTCAGTACTTC.

J is TRBJ2-7 and V is TRBV7-8; maybe TRBD1 (7 bases). The CDR3 runs 13 residues. Trimming took off 5 bases at V and 4 bases at J, with 12 bases between the two ends. Germline CDR1 SGHVS, CDR2 FQNEAQ. The CDR3 loop is CASSGGTVYEQYV. The CDR3 DNA is TGTGCCAGCAGCGGCGGGACAGTTTACGAGCAGTACGTC.

The gene calls are TRBV7-6 and TRBJ2-1; 7 bases line up with TRBD2. CDR1 SGHVS and CDR2 FNYEAQ come from the germline V gene. This CDR3 has 17 amino acids. Trimming removed 1 base from V and 5 bases from J; junction bases left unmatched: 11. DNA of the CDR3: TGTGCCAGCAGCTTAGGAGCGGGACGCTCCAGGGACAATGAGCAGTTCTTC. Translating it yields CASSLGAGRSRDNEQFF.

As regards this clonotype: One end of the junction varies from germline; a read error may be responsible. The chain links TRBV27 to TRBJ2-7; D possibly corresponds to TRBD1 (6 bases). The CDR3 contains 14 residues. The germline V gene has CDR1 MNHEY and CDR2 SMNVEV (reference sequence). The CDR3 DNA sequence: TGTGGCAGCCATCCCACGACAGGAGTGTGGGAGCAGTACTTC. Translation: CGSHPTTGVWEQYF.

V usage is TRBV29-1 and J usage is TRBJ2-1, with 9 bases aligning to TRBD2. Germline V gene sequence: CDR1 SQVTM, CDR2 ANQGSEA. Trimming removed 4 bases from V and 8 bases from J; junction bases left unmatched: 3. The CDR3 totals 12 residues. CDR3 DNA: TGCAGCGTTGGCGGGGGGGCCGATGAGCAGTTCTTC. Residues: CSVGGGADEQFF.

This clonotype has a handful of counts. V gene TRBV15 combines with J gene TRBJ2-7; D may be TRBD1 or TRBD2 (6 bases each). V was cut by 0 bases and J by 6 bases, with 9 bases left in between. Germline V CDR1 and CDR2: LNHNV, YYDKDF (reference sequence). The CDR3 runs 13 residues. Here the CDR3 reads CATSREGGGEQYV. CDR3 DNA sequence: TGTGCCACCAGCAGAGAAGGGGGAGGCGAGCAGTACGTC.

This chain uses TRBV7-8 with TRBJ2-5, with D unresolved. Germline V CDR1 and CDR2: SGHVS, FQNEAQ. The CDR3 consists of 15 residues. Trimming left V 5 bases short and J 2 bases short, with 15 bases between. The CDR3 nucleotides read TGTGCCAGCAGCGTACACCCTCCTGGGCAAGAGACCCAGTACTTC. It is translated as CASSVHPPGQETQYF.

This clonotype appeared a few times. The V and J genes are TRBV5-4 and TRBJ2-1; TRBD1 might be the D (5 bases). The germline V and J ends were trimmed by 4 bases and 6 bases, with 17 bases remaining between them. This CDR3 has 15 amino acids. CDR1 is SGHNT, CDR2 YYREEE, per germline (reference sequence). In DNA, the CDR3 is TGTGCCAGCAGCCCTCGCGCGACAGCCTCCAATGAGCAGTTCTTC. It codes for CASSPRATASNEQFF.

This clonotype was seen many times. The rearrangement joins TRBV4-1 to TRBJ1-5, with D unclear. This CDR3 comprises 14 residues. Germline CDR1 and CDR2: MGHRA and YSYEKL. V dropped 4 bases and J dropped 2 bases, with 9 bases sitting between them. CDR3 sequence reads: CASSPREGNQPQHF. DNA for the CDR3: TGCGCCAGCAGCCCCCGGGAGGGCAATCAGCCCCAGCATTTT.

This clonotype was seen a few times. This sequence joins TRBV6-1 and TRBJ2-7; TRBD1 aligns across 7 bases. With 6 bases clipped from V and 0 bases from J, the junction kept 5 bases outside the gene matches. CDR3 length: 14 amino acids. The germline V gene encodes CDR1 MNHNS and CDR2 SASEGT. The CDR3 nucleotides read TGTGCCAGCAGCCCCGGGGACAGCTCCTACGAGCAGTACGTC. This sequence encodes CASSPGDSSYEQYV.

The chain combines TRBV7-8 with TRBJ2-7; possibly TRBD1 or TRBD2 for D (5 bases each). The CDR3 totals 15 residues. Germline CDR1 is SGHVS and CDR2 is FQNEAQ. V lost 0 bases and J 4 bases, leaving 13 bases between the germline ends. The CDR3 loop is CASSLAFTGGYEQYV. CDR3 bases: TGTGCCAGCAGCTTAGCGTTTACTGGGGGATACGAGCAGTACGTC.

In its sample, this clonotype was seen a few times. V gene TRBV2 combines with J gene TRBJ2-1; TRBD2 might be the D (5 bases). The length of the CDR3 is 15 residues. The V end lost 4 bases, the J end lost 0 bases, and 10 bases lay between the germline ends. The germline V gene encodes CDR1 SNHLY and CDR2 FYNNEI. The CDR3 DNA follows: TGTGCCAGCAGTGGGACTGCAAGCTCCTACAATGAGCAGTTCTTC. This codes for CASSGTASSYNEQFF. The full variable domain, in which reference TRBV2 and TRBJ2-1 provide the parts outside the CDR3, is EPEVTQTPSHQVTQMGQEVILRCVPISNHLYFYWYRQILGQKVEFLVSFYNNEISEKSEIFDDQFSVERPDGSNFTLKIRSTKLEDSAMYFCASSGTASSYNEQFFGPGTRLTVL.

CDR3 coding DNA: TGTGCCAGCAGCTTAGGAGGCGGAGGTGGCTACACCTTC. Translated: CASSLGGGGGYTF. V and J are TRBV7-9 and TRBJ1-2; D remains unclear. Germline-derived CDR1 and CDR2 are SEHNR and FQNEAQ (reference sequence). The CDR3 is 13 amino acids. V lost 1 base and J 7 bases, leaving 10 bases between the germline ends.

This clonotype occurred a few times. This chain joins TRBV15 and TRBJ1-1, with unresolved D. Germline lookup yields CDR1 LNHNV and CDR2 YYDKDF (reference sequence). V dropped 1 base and J dropped 5 bases, with 14 bases sitting between them. The CDR3 extends over 15 amino acids. The DNA of the CDR3 is TGTGCCACCAGCAGAGGTTCGGGGTCACGGACTGAAGCTTTCTTT. Protein product: CATSRGSGSRTEAFF. Together with reference TRBV15 and TRBJ1-1, the CDR3 gives the full variable domain: DAMVIQNPRYQVTQFGKPVTLSCSQTLNHNVMYWYQQKSSQAPKLLFHYYDKDFNNEADTPDNFQSRRPNTSFCFLDIRSPGLGDTAMYLCATSRGSGSRTEAFFGQGTRLTVV.

This clonotype has just a few counts. The chain links TRBV18 to TRBJ2-5; D might be TRBD2 (5 bases). The CDR3 is 12 amino acids. Trimming took 2 bases from V and 5 from J, leaving 6 bases between them. Germline lookup yields CDR1 KGHSH and CDR2 LQKENI. Written as DNA, the CDR3 is TGTGCCAGCTCACCAGGGGAGGAGACCCAGTACTTC. Protein product: CASSPGEETQYF.